These 17 T cell receptor beta chains share one sample of origin, sequenced in a study of T and B cells in COVID-19 patients. TRB rearrangements were amplified by multiplex PCR with BIOMED2 TRB-A/B primers. Via MiXCR, TCRdb re-called the multiplex PCR reads, giving one row per CDR3 protein. The table lists 4,000 to 5,500 distinct CDR3 sequences, roughly 26% of them singletons. Blood genomic DNA input for TRB amplification was about 240-550 ng. What was sequenced was blood. The source of these receptors is a human donor with active COVID-19.

The chain links TRBV7-6 to TRBJ1-3; no definite D call. Trimming stripped 5 bases from V and 0 bases from J, with 8 bases between. Germline assignment: CDR1 SGHVS and CDR2 FNYEAQ. The CDR3 runs 14 residues. The CDR3 coding sequence is TGTGCCAGCAGCCCCATCGGCTCTGGAAACACCATATATTTT. Protein: CASSPIGSGNTIYF.

By share of the sample, this clonotype is medium-sized (0.01 to 0.1%). The V gene is TRBV5-3, the J gene TRBJ2-3, with D unresolved. TRBV5-3 is reported as an ORF; its role is uncertain. This CDR3 has 15 residues. V lost 6 bases, J lost 2 bases, and 16 bases lay in between. The CDR3 DNA reads TGTGCCAGAACGGATATGGCGCGGTTCACAGATACGCAGTATTTT. Translation gives CARTDMARFTDTQYF.

This clonotype is labeled as medium-sized. This chain connects TRBV6-5 to TRBJ2-3, with 10 bases lining up with TRBD2. Looked up from germline, CDR1 is MNHEY and CDR2 is SVGAGI. Losses at the gene ends were 4 bases for V and 8 bases for J; bases not matched to a gene: 12. The CDR3 runs 16 residues. CDR3 in DNA: TGTGCCAGCAGTTCCCCTAGCGGGAGAGGGATTTCTACGCAGTATTTT. Its protein product is CASSSPSGRGISTQYF.

As concerns this clonotype: The germline gene is not matched at one end of the junction; a read error may be the cause. The chain combines TRBV5-4 with TRBJ2-7; D might be TRBD2 (6 bases). Germline loops: CDR1 SGHNT, CDR2 YYREEE (reference sequence). The CDR3 has 15 residues. The CDR3 sequence: CASSFFGGTAYEEYF. DNA for the CDR3: TGTGCCAGCAGCTTTTTTGGCGGGACCGCCTACGAGGAGTACTTC.

This clonotype counts as medium-sized. The chain employs TRBV19 and TRBJ2-3; D tentatively fits TRBD1 or TRBD2 (5 bases each). Looked up from germline, CDR1 is LNHDA and CDR2 is SQIVND (reference sequence). The CDR3 covers 14 residues. Trimming cost V 3 bases and J 8 bases, with 15 bases left between them. In DNA, the CDR3 is TGTGCCAGTAGTATCGGCCAGGGAAGCGGTACGCAGTATTTT. Amino acids: CASSIGQGSGTQYF. The variable domain in full, completed from reference TRBV19 and TRBJ2-3, reads DGGITQSPKYLFRKEGQNVTLSCEQNLNHDAMYWYRQDPGQGLRLIYYSQIVNDFQKGDIAEGYSVSREKKESFPLTVTSAQKNPTAFYLCASSIGQGSGTQYFGPGTRLTVL.

The rearrangement uses TRBV24-1 and TRBJ2-1, with TRBD2 matching 15 bases. This CDR3 has 17 amino acids. Germline V gene lookup returns CDR1 KGHDR and CDR2 SFDVKD. Trimming cost V 3 bases and J 9 bases; bases outside gene matches: 8. The CDR3 DNA reads TGTGCCACCAGTGATACGACCGGGACTAGCGGGGGGATTGAGCAGTTCTTC. As protein: CATSDTTGTSGGIEQFF.

This clonotype has only a few counts. The chain recombines TRBV27 with TRBJ2-5, with D hard to call. The CDR3 has 11 residues. The germline CDR1 and CDR2 sequences are MNHEY and SMNVEV (reference sequence). Trimming cost V 4 bases and J 4 bases, with 4 bases left between them. CDR3 coding DNA: TGTGCCAGCAGTTGGGGAGAGACCCAGTACTTC. It encodes CASSWGETQYF.

The chain joins TRBV7-2 to TRBJ2-5; D is ambiguous. CDR1 and CDR2 from the germline V gene are SGHTA and FQGNSA. The CDR3 has 11 residues. The germline V and J ends were trimmed by 4 bases and 3 bases, with 3 bases remaining between them. CDR3 protein: CASSYKETQYF. The DNA for the CDR3 is TGTGCCAGCAGCTACAAAGAGACCCAGTACTTC. The full variable domain, completed using reference TRBV7-2 and TRBJ2-5, is GAGVSQSPSNKVTEKGKDVELRCDPISGHTALYWYRQSLGQGLEFLIYFQGNSAPDKSGLPSDRFSAERTGGSVSTLTIQRTQQEDSAVYLCASSYKETQYFGPGTRLLVL.

In its sample, this clonotype is medium-sized. This chain connects TRBV27 to TRBJ2-1; TRBD2 matches at 10 bases. CDR3 length: 15 amino acids. Germline-derived CDR1 and CDR2 are MNHEY and SMNVEV (reference sequence). V was clipped by 7 bases and J by 6 bases; unmatched bases: 9. The DNA of the CDR3 is TGTGCCAGCAACCCCGGACTAGCGGAGTCCAATGAGCAGTTCTTC. Translated, it gives CASNPGLAESNEQFF.

This clonotype has just a few counts. The chain is built from TRBV30 and TRBJ2-1; 13 positions match TRBD2. With 5 bases clipped from V and 8 bases from J, the junction kept 0 bases outside the gene matches. Germline V gene data show CDR1 as GTSNPN and CDR2 as SVGIG (reference sequence). The CDR3 runs 12 residues. The CDR3 coding sequence is TGTGCCTGGGGACTAGCGGGAGATGAGCAGTTCTTC. Translated: CAWGLAGDEQFF.

By share, this clonotype ranks as medium-sized (0.01 to 0.1%). J is TRBJ1-3 and V is TRBV10-3; a weak D match, TRBD1 (6 bases). The V and J ends lost 10 bases and 1 base respectively, with 17 bases between them. The CDR3 length is 15 residues. Germline CDR1 reads ENHRY; CDR2 reads SYGVKD. The CDR3 loop is CATTILGGSGNTIYF. CDR3 coding DNA: TGTGCCACGACTATTCTAGGGGGTTCTGGAAACACCATATATTTT.

The chain combines TRBV4-1 with TRBJ1-4; a possible D gene is TRBD1 (5 bases). Germline values: CDR1 MGHRA, CDR2 YSYEKL. The CDR3 loop spans 12 amino acids. The ends were cut back, 1 base at V and 13 bases at J, with 10 bases in the middle. CDR3 coding DNA: TGCGCCAGCAGCCAAGGGCAGGGTGGACTGTTTTTT. It encodes CASSQGQGGLFF.

In its sample, this clonotype ranks as medium-sized. V is TRBV10-3 and J is TRBJ2-1, with 10 nucleotides matching TRBD2. The CDR3 is made up of 13 amino acids. With 4 bases clipped from V and 11 bases from J, the junction kept 5 bases outside the gene matches. CDR1 and CDR2 (germline): ENHRY, SYGVKD. Here the CDR3 DNA reads TGTGCCATCAGTGGGGAGCGGGAGGGGAAGCAGTTCTTC. This sequence encodes CAISGEREGKQFF.

Relative to its sample, this clonotype is medium-sized. The gene calls are TRBV29-1 and TRBJ2-7; no clear D gene. The germline V and J ends were trimmed by 1 base and 4 bases, with 5 bases remaining between them. The germline V gene encodes CDR1 SQVTM and CDR2 ANQGSEA. This CDR3 spans 11 amino acids. In DNA form, the CDR3 reads TGCAGCGTTGAAGTTTTGTACGAGCAGTACTTC. This codes for CSVEVLYEQYF.

This clonotype is judged medium-sized. The rearrangement joins TRBV19 to TRBJ1-1; D might be TRBD1 (6 bases). Per germline, CDR1 LNHDA and CDR2 SQIVND (reference sequence). CDR3 length equals 14 residues. V lost 10 bases to trimming and J lost 1 base, with 16 bases between them. CDR3: CATQRQVQNTEAFF. CDR3 nucleotides: TGTGCCACCCAGAGACAGGTGCAGAACACTGAAGCTTTCTTT.

The chain employs TRBV18 and TRBJ1-2, with 9 bases that match TRBD1. The germline V gene encodes CDR1 KGHSH and CDR2 LQKENI. The CDR3 runs 14 residues. The trim removed 3 bases at V and 8 bases at J, leaving 7 bases unmatched. The CDR3 loop is CASSPAGTGQGYTF. CDR3 in DNA: TGTGCCAGCTCACCCGCCGGGACAGGGCAAGGCTACACCTTC. Filled out from reference TRBV18 and TRBJ1-2, the complete variable domain reads NAGVMQNPRHLVRRRGQEARLRCSPMKGHSHVYWYRQLPEEGLKFMVYLQKENIIDESGMPKERFSAEFPKEGPSILRIQQVVRGDSAAYFCASSPAGTGQGYTFGSGTRLTVV.

The V gene is TRBV5-6, the J gene TRBJ1-1; 7 bases are a match to TRBD1. CDR1 SGHDT and CDR2 YYEEEE come from the germline V gene. V trimming: 8 bases; J trimming: 4 bases; junction bases outside the gene matches: 8. The CDR3 length is 13 residues. The CDR3 nucleotides are TGTGCCAGAAGAGTACGACAGGGCACTGAAGCTTTCTTT. This gives the protein CARRVRQGTEAFF.